The rows below give T cell receptor beta chains drawn from one sample of a study of regulatory T cells in long-lasting Graves disease. Each CDR3 protein is one row after TCRdb ran MiXCR on the multiplex PCR reads. The table lists 390,000 or so distinct CDR3 sequences, about 11% of them singletons. These same records also appear under a second study, on T cells in Graves' hyperthyroidism and ophthalmopathy.

The sample was peripheral blood mononuclear cells (PBMCs), taken at new diagnosis, from a patient treated with antithyroid drugs. The receptors derive from a woman aged 18-29 years with Graves disease. The conserved cysteine and the conserved F or W are not part of the CDR3 here.

TRBJ2-1 TRBV6-2/TRBV6-3 ASSYFSGVLNEQF
TRBJ2-5 TRBV28 ASSSGAGLMRETQY
TRBJ1-1 TRBV5-1 ASSLTGRDTEAF
TRBJ1-2 TRBV20-1 SAADRDGGYT
TRBJ1-2 TRBV6-2/TRBV6-3 ASSYGDLYGYT
TRBJ2-7 TRBV20-1 SASGTSGRSRYEQY
TRBJ2-5 TRBV7-2 ASSLPDRGETQY
TRBJ2-1 TRBV6-2/TRBV6-3 ASLAPGAYNEQF
TRBJ1-1 TRBV6-1 ASSEVEGRGNTEAF
TRBJ2-3 TRBV2 AGRTLTDTQY
TRBJ2-3 TRBV5-5 ASSLLAGEADTQY
TRBJ1-1 TRBV9 ASSPRYGENTEAF
TRBJ2-5 TRBV7-2 ASSGDGQGRETQY
TRBJ2-2 TRBV4-1 ASTSTRANTGELF
TRBJ1-6 TRBV27 ASRPGTMLFSPLH
TRBJ1-1 TRBV7-3 ASSSGQGITEAF
TRBJ2-3 TRBV20-1 SARAGNTDTQY
TRBJ2-2 TRBV7-2 ASSFTGPGELF
TRBJ1-5 TRBV20-1 SARVPDSNQPQH
TRBJ2-7 TRBV11-2 ASSFPGQGLSEQY
TRBJ1-2 TRBV4-2 ASSQEQGADYGYT
TRBJ1-2 TRBV7-2 ASSSTGGPLPGYGYT
TRBJ1-1 TRBV6-2/TRBV6-3 ASSSAGSANTEAF
TRBJ2-3 TRBV19 ASRFASTDTQY
TRBJ2-1 TRBV7-9 ASSLALAGGTGNEQF
TRBJ1-5 TRBV24-1 ATSDSAWQPQH
TRBJ2-5 TRBV19 ASSTGVQETQY
TRBJ1-1 TRBV5-1 ASSLAPWGDVEAF
TRBJ2-2 TRBV2 ASSEENTGELF
TRBJ2-1 TRBV11-1 ASSPRDGPPSYNEQF
TRBJ2-3 TRBV11-2 ASIRRALGATDTQY
TRBJ2-2 TRBV5-1 ASSSPKGQTNTGELF
TRBJ2-5 TRBV12-3/TRBV12-4 ASSLGTVALETQY
TRBJ1-2 TRBV27 ASSFGQEYGYT
TRBJ2-4 TRBV24-1 ATSDWDTQNIQY
TRBJ2-3 TRBV6-2/TRBV6-3 ASSYSGLAINTQY